The 27 T cell receptor beta chains below all came from one sample that was sequenced in a study of T cells in women clearing cervical HPV infection (dated by TCRdb to 2017 to 2018). Preparation of the library involved the immunoSEQ multiplex PCR assay. What TCRdb holds here is the immuneACCESS table cut down to in-frame rearrangements. Part of the clones is not present; checked against another copy, under half of the missing clones reflect an unresolved V gene, and the others are unexplained. The sample has tens of thousands of clones on record. The top ten clonotypes cover 4.3% of the sample. The specimen was blood buffy coat. The receptors were sampled from a woman aged 18-70 years with a cervical HPV16 infection that either progressed to CIN3+ or cleared (not recorded which).

Frequency places this clone as medium-sized. The observed sequence ends 3 residues before the CDR3 terminus, with the missing tail filled in from the germline J gene. The chain uses TRBV29-1 and TRBJ2-3; unclear D gene. The germline V gene encodes CDR1 SQVTM and CDR2 ANQGSEA. The V end was cut by 0 bases, the J end by 8 bases, with 9 bases between. There are 12 residues in the CDR3. The CDR3 protein is CSVEDSSRTQYF. CDR3 DNA (partial): TGCAGCGTTGAAGATTCGTCCCGTACG.

Concerning this clone itself: The read is 3 residues too short to cover the CDR3 end, so that end is filled in from the germline J gene. This chain connects TRBV5-1 to TRBJ2-7; the D gene is possibly TRBD1 (6 bases). From germline, CDR1 is SGHRS and CDR2 YFSETQ. This CDR3 has 15 residues. With 3 bases removed from V and 3 bases from J, the gap between germline ends came to 16 bases. The CDR3 here is CASSSGPGQDYEQYF. The CDR3 bases that were read are TGCGCCAGCAGCTCGGGGCCGGGACAAGACTACGAG. The full variable domain, in which reference TRBV5-1 and TRBJ2-7 provide the parts outside the CDR3, is KAGVTQTPRYLIKTRGQQVTLSCSPISGHRSVSWYQQTPGQGLQFLFEYFSETQRNKGNFPGRFSGRQFSNSRSEMNVSTLELGDSALYLCASSSGPGQDYEQYFGPGTRLTVT.

Incomplete CDR3 DNA: TGTGCCTCGTTTTTTTATGGC. It translates to CASFFYG. The whole CDR3 sequence is CASFFYGYTF. The genes are TRBV30 and TRBJ1-2, with D unclear. The read is 3 residues too short to cover the CDR3 end, so that end is filled in from the germline J gene. Germline V gene data show CDR1 as GTSNPN and CDR2 as SVGIG (reference sequence). The V gene lost 7 bases and the J gene lost 5 bases, with 8 bases spanning the gap. This CDR3 has 10 residues.

Comments on this clone: Sequencing ends 3 residues short of the CDR3 end; the germline J gene provides the rest. The chain joins TRBV12-3 or TRBV12-4 to TRBJ2-7, with TRBD2 identical over 14 bases. The J segment lost 3 bases and the V segment lost 6 bases, leaving 4 bases of the junction unmatched. The CDR3 is 15 amino acids. The covered CDR3 bases are TGTGCCAGCAGCCCTGGACTAGCGGGAGGCTACGAG. This encodes CASSPGLAGGYE. The full CDR3 protein is CASSPGLAGGYEQYF.

Remarks on this clone: The CDR3 extends 3 residues past the end of the read, so its final part is completed from the germline J gene. This chain joins TRBV10-3 and TRBJ2-3; tentatively, D is TRBD2 (6 bases). Trimming cost V 6 bases and J 2 bases, with 21 bases left between them. CDR3 length: 17 residues. Germline values: CDR1 ENHRY, CDR2 SYGVKD. The CDR3 loop is CAISGRDSHLYTDTQYF. CDR3 DNA (partial): TGTGCCATCAGCGGACGGGACTCCCATTTGTACACAGATACG.

Details on this clone: The CDR3 extends 3 residues past the end of the read, so its final part is completed from the germline J gene. V is TRBV20-1 and J is TRBJ1-5; D is uncertain. Trimming shortened V by 1 base and J by 0 bases, and 10 bases separated the two germline ends. The CDR3 runs 15 residues. Germline V gene lookup returns CDR1 DFQATT and CDR2 SNEGSKA (reference sequence). The sequenced CDR3 bases are TGCAGTGCTAGAGGCCCAGAGAATAGCAATCAGCCC. Translating it yields CSARGPENSNQP. The full CDR3 sequence reads CSARGPENSNQPQHF.

Concerning this clone: The sequence runs out 3 residues before the end of the CDR3; the remainder is reconstructed from the germline J gene. The chain combines TRBV20-1 with TRBJ2-7; 9 positions match TRBD2. Looked up from germline, CDR1 is DFQATT and CDR2 is SNEGSKA (reference sequence). V lost 0 bases to trimming and J lost 1 base; unmatched junction nucleotides: 4. This CDR3 is built from 15 residues. The part of the CDR3 DNA that was read is TGCAGTGCTAGAGAGCCGACTAGCGGTTCCTACGAG. Protein sequence: CSAREPTSGSYE. The complete CDR3 reads CSAREPTSGSYEQYF.

On this clone: The read is 3 residues too short to cover the CDR3 end, so that end is filled in from the germline J gene. This chain connects TRBV6-2 or TRBV6-3 to TRBJ1-2; D possibly corresponds to TRBD1 (5 bases). The CDR3 sequence is 12 residues long. Germline CDR1 reads MNHEY; CDR2 reads SVGEGT. The CDR3 is CASTLGPGGYTF. The CDR3 DNA, read in part, is TGTGCCAGCACATTGGGGCCCGGAGGC.

Regarding this clone: The CDR3 end lies 3 residues beyond the end of the read and is filled in from the germline J gene. The J gene is TRBJ2-3, the V gene TRBV7-2; D might be TRBD1 (5 bases). Germline lookup yields CDR1 SGHTA and CDR2 FQGNSA. The CDR3 has 15 amino acids. Trimming pared 4 bases from V and 2 bases from J, leaving 13 bases between. The CDR3 bases that were read are TGTGCCAGCAGCTACCGGAAGGGGTACACAGATACG. As protein: CASSYRKGYTDT. The entire CDR3 protein reads CASSYRKGYTDTQYF.

With respect to this clone: The read stops 3 residues short of the end of the CDR3; the missing end is completed from the germline J gene. This chain uses TRBV19 with TRBJ2-1; 10 positions agree with TRBD2. J lost 8 bases, V lost 7 bases, and 5 bases had no gene match. The germline CDR1 and CDR2 sequences are LNHDA and SQIVND (reference sequence). The CDR3 has 13 amino acids. CDR3 region: CASTSGRIDEQFF. The CDR3 DNA, read in part, is TGTGCCAGTACTAGCGGGAGAATCGATGAG.

About this clone: The read ends 3 residues shy of where the CDR3 ends; the end is completed using the germline J gene. J is TRBJ2-7 and V is TRBV5-1; 8 bases are shared with TRBD1. Looked up from germline, CDR1 is SGHRS and CDR2 is YFSETQ. J lost 6 bases, V lost 6 bases, and 14 bases had no gene match. The CDR3 has 15 amino acids. CDR3 bases read: TGCGCCAGCAAGGGATCGACAGGGGTATCCGGCGAG. It encodes CASKGSTGVSGE. The full-length CDR3 reads as CASKGSTGVSGEQYF.

Comments on this clone: The read terminates 3 residues ahead of where the CDR3 ends, so the germline J gene completes it. This chain links TRBV29-1 with TRBJ2-2, with D perhaps TRBD1 or TRBD2 (6 bases each). CDR3 length: 13 residues. The germline V gene has CDR1 SQVTM and CDR2 ANQGSEA. CDR3 DNA (partial): TGCAGCGTTGCTTGGAGGGACAATTCACCG. It codes for CSVAWRDNSP. The whole CDR3 is CSVAWRDNSPLFF.

A remark on this clone: The read ends 3 residues early relative to the CDR3; the germline J gene fills the gap. V and J are TRBV5-1 and TRBJ2-1; D is perhaps TRBD1 (5 bases). CDR1 and CDR2 from the germline V gene are SGHRS and YFSETQ. V was clipped by 0 bases and J by 7 bases, with 11 bases between them. CDR3 size: 14 residues. The CDR3 bases that were read are TGCGCCAGCAGCTTGGATCCTAAGGGGAATGAG. It codes for CASSLDPKGNE. The whole CDR3 is CASSLDPKGNEQFF. Full variable domain (remainder filled in from reference TRBV5-1 and TRBJ2-1): KAGVTQTPRYLIKTRGQQVTLSCSPISGHRSVSWYQQTPGQGLQFLFEYFSETQRNKGNFPGRFSGRQFSNSRSEMNVSTLELGDSALYLCASSLDPKGNEQFFGPGTRLTVL.

To note about this clone: The germline gene is not matched at one end of the junction; a read error may be the cause. The read falls 3 residues short of the CDR3 end, and the missing part is taken from the germline J gene. The genes are TRBV4-2 and TRBJ2-7, with TRBD2 matching 10 bases. Germline CDR1 and CDR2: LGHNA and YNFKEQ. The CDR3 runs 14 residues. Partial CDR3 DNA: TGCGCCAGCAGCCACGGGACTAGCGTCGGCGAG. Protein sequence: CASSHGTSVGE. The CDR3 as a whole reads CASSHGTSVGEQYF.

In regard to this clone: The CDR3 goes on 3 residues after the read ends, and that part is filled in from the germline J gene. The chain combines TRBV29-1 with TRBJ1-2; no clear D. The germline CDR1 and CDR2 sequences are SQVTM and ANQGSEA. This CDR3 region has 13 residues. The part of the CDR3 DNA that was read is TGCAGCGTTCGGGTAGGTAACGTCTACGAC. This gives the protein CSVRVGNVYD. The whole CDR3 protein reads CSVRVGNVYDYTF.

Points on this clone: The read ends 3 residues shy of where the CDR3 ends; the end is completed using the germline J gene. The rearrangement joins TRBV7-9 to TRBJ2-7; 8 nucleotides agree with TRBD1. This CDR3 has 12 amino acids. The ends lost 5 bases at V and 6 bases at J; junction bases unmatched: 3. Germline-derived CDR1 and CDR2 are SEHNR and FQNEAQ (reference sequence). The CDR3 bases that were read are TGTGCCAGCAGCCGACAGGGGTCCGAG. Its protein product is CASSRQGSE. Given in full, the CDR3 is CASSRQGSEQYF.

Comments on this clone: The missing CDR3 end, 3 residues past where the read stops, is filled in from the germline J gene. The chain joins TRBV11-2 to TRBJ2-3; D is perhaps TRBD1 or TRBD2 (5 bases each). This CDR3 is 11 amino acids long. CDR1 is SGHAT and CDR2 is FQNNGV in the germline V gene. Partial CDR3 DNA: TGTGCCAGCGGGCGAGGGGAGACG. Translated: CASGRGET. The entire CDR3 sequence reads CASGRGETQYF.

A remark on this clone: The CDR3 end falls 3 residues outside the read, so it is completed with the germline J gene. This chain connects TRBV14 to TRBJ2-7; 10 positions agree with TRBD1. V dropped 2 bases and J dropped 5; count of bases not matched to a gene: 9. CDR1 is SGHDN, CDR2 FVKESK, per germline. The CDR3 is 16 residues long. CDR3 DNA, as far as it was read: TGTGCCAGCAGCCAATATCCGGGACAGGGGTCGGACGAG. Translating it yields CASSQYPGQGSDE. The CDR3 in its entirety is CASSQYPGQGSDEQYF.

As concerns this clone: The read is 3 residues too short to cover the CDR3 end, so that end is filled in from the germline J gene. The genes are TRBV20-1 and TRBJ2-7; 7 nucleotides agree with TRBD2. With 6 bases clipped from V and 0 bases from J, the junction kept 8 bases outside the gene matches. The CDR3 length is 14 residues. CDR1 is DFQATT, CDR2 SNEGSKA, per germline (reference sequence). The CDR3: CSALKAGNSYEQYF. CDR3 DNA, as far as it was read: TGCAGTGCCTTGAAAGCGGGAAACTCCTACGAG.

A word on this clone: The CDR3 is cut off 3 residues early in the read; its end comes from the germline J gene. The V gene is TRBV29-1, the J gene TRBJ1-2, with TRBD1 identical over 7 bases. Germline CDR1 is SQVTM and CDR2 is ANQGSEA. This CDR3 is 14 amino acids long. V shed 3 bases, J shed 6 bases, and the junction held 10 bases outside the gene matches. The sequenced part of the CDR3 DNA is TGCAGCGTTGATCCTCTGGGAACAGGGGATGGC. It codes for CSVDPLGTGDG. The full CDR3 protein is CSVDPLGTGDGYTF. Filled out from reference TRBV29-1 and TRBJ1-2, the complete variable domain reads SAVISQKPSRDICQRGTSLTIQCQVDSQVTMMFWYRQQPGQSLTLIATANQGSEATYESGFVIDKFPISRPNLTFSTLTVSNMSPEDSSIYLCSVDPLGTGDGYTFGSGTRLTVV.

Of note for this clone: The read comes to an end 3 residues before the CDR3 does, leaving the germline J gene to fill in the end. The V gene is TRBV7-2, the J gene TRBJ2-2; the D gene is possibly TRBD1 (6 bases). CDR1 and CDR2 from the germline V gene are SGHTA and FQGNSA. This CDR3 is built from 15 residues. CDR3 bases read: TGTGCCAGCAGCCCCGGACAGACCACTAATGAAAAG. This gives the protein CASSPGQTTNEK. The whole CDR3 protein is CASSPGQTTNEKLFF.

Concerning this clone itself: Sequencing ends 3 residues short of the CDR3 end; the germline J gene provides the rest. The V gene is TRBV7-9, the J gene TRBJ2-1, with D possibly being TRBD1 (6 bases). The V end was cut by 2 bases, the J end by 8 bases, with 16 bases between. The germline V gene encodes CDR1 SEHNR and CDR2 FQNEAQ (reference sequence). The length of the CDR3 is 15 residues. This CDR3 is CASSLIRTGTYEQFF. The sequenced part of the CDR3 DNA is TGTGCCAGCAGCTTAATCAGAACGGGGACATATGAG.

Turning to this clone: Sequencing ends 3 residues short of the CDR3 end; the germline J gene provides the rest. The chain is built from TRBV29-1 and TRBJ2-7; 7 bases fit TRBD1. The V gene's germline CDR1 is SQVTM and CDR2 ANQGSEA. With V trimmed by 6 bases and J by 0 bases, 2 bases remained unmatched. This CDR3 has 12 amino acids. The sequenced CDR3 bases are TGCAGCGTCCGACAGGGCTCCTACGAG. Encoded protein: CSVRQGSYE. The CDR3 in full is CSVRQGSYEQYF.

The CDR3 bases that were read are TGTGCTAGTGGTTCGAAAGTGATACTAAACAGGGAGCTCTATGGC. Translation: CASGSKVILNRELYG. The whole CDR3 reads CASGSKVILNRELYGYTF. This rearrangement joins TRBV12-5 to TRBJ1-2, with a weak D call TRBD1 (6 bases). The read falls 3 residues short of the CDR3 end, and the missing part is taken from the germline J gene. The CDR3 has 18 residues. The germline CDR1 and CDR2 sequences are LGHNT and FRNRAP. V gave up 4 bases and J gave up 4 bases, with 25 bases separating them.

Notes on this clone: The read falls 3 residues short of the CDR3 end, and the missing part is taken from the germline J gene. The rearrangement uses TRBV30 and TRBJ1-1; TRBD1 matches at 7 bases. CDR3 size: 16 residues. CDR1 and CDR2 (germline): GTSNPN, SVGIG (reference sequence). The J segment lost 0 bases and the V segment lost 4 bases, leaving 11 bases of the junction unmatched. The CDR3 is CAWTSPPGQMNTEAFF. The sequenced part of the CDR3 DNA is TGTGCCTGGACTTCACCCCCGGGACAGATGAACACTGAA.

Note on this clone: The CDR3 end lies 3 residues beyond the end of the read and is filled in from the germline J gene. The genes are TRBV2 and TRBJ2-5, with 10 nucleotides matching TRBD1. The CDR3 sequence is 14 residues long. Trimming at V came to 4 bases and at J to 5 bases, leaving 4 bases not matched to a gene. The germline gives CDR1 SNHLY, CDR2 FYNNEI. The CDR3 DNA, read in part, is TGTGCCAGCAGTGGGGACAGGGGCGGGGAGACC. Protein product: CASSGDRGGET. The CDR3 reads in full as CASSGDRGGETQYF.

Comments on this clone: The observed sequence ends 3 residues before the CDR3 terminus, with the missing tail filled in from the germline J gene. The rearrangement links TRBV5-6 to TRBJ2-3, with D perhaps TRBD2 (6 bases). This CDR3 is built from 14 residues. Germline loops: CDR1 SGHDT, CDR2 YYEEEE. The CDR3 protein is CASSLGFGGQTQYF. Partial CDR3 DNA: TGTGCCAGCAGCTTGGGTTTCGGGGGTCAGACG. Using reference TRBV5-6 and TRBJ2-3 for the parts outside the CDR3, the full variable domain is DAGVTQSPTHLIKTRGQQVTLRCSPKSGHDTVSWYQQALGQGPQFIFQYYEEEERQRGNFPDRFSGHQFPNYSSELNVNALLLGDSALYLCASSLGFGGQTQYFGPGTRLTVL.